Presented here are 26 T cell receptor beta chains from one specimen sequenced in a study of T cell repertoires in cytomegalovirus infection. TCRdb used MiXCR to reprocess the reads, holding one entry per CDR3 protein. The sample has nearly 450,000 distinct CDR3 sequences; under 40% are singletons. Sequencing used PBMCs. Receptor source: a human donor in good health (CMV status not recorded). Some clones in this sample may be carry-over from other donors' samples.

This clonotype showed up just a few times. The genes are TRBV7-9 and TRBJ2-2; either TRBD1 or TRBD2 may supply D (5 bases each). CDR3 length equals 16 residues. Germline V CDR1 and CDR2: SEHNR, FQNEAQ (reference sequence). V dropped 1 base and J dropped 5 bases, with 14 bases sitting between them. The CDR3 bases are TGTGCCAGCAGCTTAGGACAGCTTTGGGGGACCGGGGAGCTGTTTTTT. Translation gives CASSLGQLWGTGELFF.

This clonotype appeared many times. CDR3 DNA sequence: TGTGCCAGCAGCCCACAGTGGGCAGGCAATGAGCAGTTCTTC. As protein: CASSPQWAGNEQFF. V gene TRBV7-2 combines with J gene TRBJ2-1; D unresolved. In germline, CDR1 is SGHTA, CDR2 FQGNSA. Deletions cut 5 bases from V and 6 bases from J, with 14 bases between. CDR3 length: 14 residues.

This clonotype was seen many times. The chain combines TRBV7-2 with TRBJ2-5, with 8 bases matching TRBD1. Trimming removed 5 bases from V and 5 bases from J; junction bases left unmatched: 10. This CDR3 has 15 residues. Looked up from germline, CDR1 is SGHTA and CDR2 is FQGNSA. This CDR3 reads CASSPPATGGETQYF. CDR3 in DNA: TGTGCCAGCAGCCCCCCCGCCACAGGGGGGGAGACCCAGTACTTC. The full variable domain, in which reference TRBV7-2 and TRBJ2-5 provide the parts outside the CDR3, is GAGVSQSPSNKVTEKGKDVELRCDPISGHTALYWYRQSLGQGLEFLIYFQGNSAPDKSGLPSDRFSAERTGGSVSTLTIQRTQQEDSAVYLCASSPPATGGETQYFGPGTRLLVL.

In its sample, this clonotype was seen a few times. V is TRBV12-3 or TRBV12-4 and J is TRBJ2-7; 14 bases match TRBD2. The CDR3 extends over 15 amino acids. The V and J ends lost 5 bases and 5 bases, in that order; junction bases with no gene match: 5. CDR3 region: CASSPGTSGGDEQYF. Here the CDR3 DNA reads TGTGCCAGCAGTCCCGGGACTAGCGGGGGCGACGAGCAGTACTTC.

This clonotype has just a few counts. V gene TRBV7-6 combines with J gene TRBJ2-3; the D is unclear. Germline V lookup: CDR1 SGHVS, CDR2 FNYEAQ. V lost 1 base to trimming and J lost 1 base, with 9 bases between them. The CDR3 sequence is 15 residues long. For the CDR3, the DNA is TGTGCCAGCAGCTTAGGTATACCCCGCACAGATACGCAGTATTTT. Translation gives CASSLGIPRTDTQYF.

This chain links TRBV6-5 with TRBJ1-4, with unresolved D. The CDR3 extends over 14 amino acids. The germline V gene has CDR1 MNHEY and CDR2 SVGAGI. The V gene lost 6 bases and the J gene lost 5 bases, with 13 bases spanning the gap. CDR3 amino acids: CASRPVGPNEKLFF. The CDR3 bases are TGTGCCAGCAGGCCTGTCGGGCCCAATGAAAAACTGTTTTTT.

V is TRBV12-3 or TRBV12-4 and J is TRBJ1-5; a weak D match, TRBD1 (5 bases). V was clipped by 6 bases and J by 7 bases, with 16 bases between them. The CDR3 covers 14 residues. Here the CDR3 DNA reads TGTGCCAGCAGATTGGGGGGACCTAGGCAGCCCCAGCATTTT. Amino acid sequence: CASRLGGPRQPQHF.

The CDR3 bases are TGTGCCAGCAGCTTGATACCGGACGGATGGTACTCTGGAAACACCATATATTTT. This encodes CASSLIPDGWYSGNTIYF. This chain links TRBV7-2 with TRBJ1-3; the D is unclear. Germline lookup yields CDR1 SGHTA and CDR2 FQGNSA. The CDR3 has 18 amino acids. Trimming cost V 3 bases and J 0 bases, with 18 bases left between them.

The table lists this clonotype with a few counts. The chain has TRBV19 and TRBJ2-2; D assignment may be TRBD1 or TRBD2 (6 bases each). This CDR3 comprises 14 residues. Germline CDR1 reads LNHDA; CDR2 reads SQIVND (reference sequence). V lost 2 bases and J 5 bases, leaving 9 bases between the germline ends. CDR3 sequence (DNA): TGTGCCAGTAGTATACAGGGGAGGACCGGGGAGCTGTTTTTT. Encoded protein: CASSIQGRTGELFF. Supplemented by reference TRBV19 and TRBJ2-2, the full variable domain reads DGGITQSPKYLFRKEGQNVTLSCEQNLNHDAMYWYRQDPGQGLRLIYYSQIVNDFQKGDIAEGYSVSREKKESFPLTVTSAQKNPTAFYLCASSIQGRTGELFFGEGSRLTVL.

This clonotype was seen only a few times. J is TRBJ2-1 and V is TRBV11-2; TRBD1 or TRBD2 may be the D gene (5 bases each). Trimming took off 5 bases at V and 10 bases at J, with 15 bases between the two ends. The CDR3 has 13 amino acids. Per germline, CDR1 SGHAT and CDR2 FQNNGV. CDR3 amino acids: CASSLFGASEQFF. The CDR3 bases are TGTGCCAGCAGCCTATTCGGGGCCAGCGAGCAGTTCTTC.

This clonotype was observed a few times. The chain couples TRBV19 to TRBJ2-6; D is undetermined. CDR1 and CDR2 from the germline V gene are LNHDA and SQIVND (reference sequence). The CDR3 covers 18 residues. Trimming shortened V by 4 bases and J by 4 bases, and 20 bases separated the two germline ends. The CDR3 reads CASSTPNPTVSGANVLTF. The CDR3 DNA reads as TGTGCCAGTAGTACCCCCAACCCCACAGTCTCCGGGGCCAACGTCCTGACTTTC.

About this clonotype itself: A much larger clone lies one base from this, so it may be a read error. The chain employs TRBV7-2 and TRBJ1-4; 11 positions match TRBD1. The CDR3 is 16 amino acids. The germline V gene encodes CDR1 SGHTA and CDR2 FQGNSA. The CDR3 coding sequence is TGTGCCAGCTGCTTAGCTTGGACAGGGGGCAATGAAAAACTGTTTTTT. Translating it yields CASCLAWTGGNEKLFF.

The rearrangement uses TRBV11-1 and TRBJ2-1, with 11 bases identical to TRBD1. The V and J ends lost 1 base and 4 bases, in that order; junction bases with no gene match: 6. The length of the CDR3 is 17 residues. Per germline, CDR1 SGHAT and CDR2 FQDESV (reference sequence). Written as DNA, the CDR3 is TGTGCCAGCAGCTTAGGGGGCTGGGACAGGGGGTACAATGAGCAGTTCTTC. It codes for CASSLGGWDRGYNEQFF.

In DNA form, the CDR3 reads TGTGCCAGCAGTTTCTCTGGGGGGGGGGGGGAGACCCAGTACTTC. Amino acid sequence: CASSFSGGGGETQYF. The chain recombines TRBV12-3 or TRBV12-4 with TRBJ2-5, with TRBD2 identical over 7 bases. The CDR3 has 15 amino acids. V lost 3 bases and J lost 5; bases outside the gene matches: 9.

This clonotype has at least ten counts. This chain joins TRBV7-8 and TRBJ2-1; TRBD2 matches 9 bases. After removal of 1 base from V and 10 bases from J, the junction contained 11 bases not matched to a gene. This CDR3 spans 16 amino acids. CDR1 is SGHVS and CDR2 is FQNEAQ in the germline V gene. This CDR3 is CASSLGGAGGPGEQFF. In DNA form, the CDR3 reads TGTGCCAGCAGCTTAGGCGGCGCGGGGGGGCCCGGGGAGCAGTTCTTC.

This clonotype has a handful of counts. The chain employs TRBV12-3 or TRBV12-4 and TRBJ1-5; D is perhaps TRBD1 (6 bases). CDR3 length equals 13 residues. V lost 6 bases and J lost 4, with 10 bases in between. CDR3 sequence reads: CASSQGWNQPQHF. The CDR3 DNA sequence: TGTGCCAGCAGCCAGGGGTGGAATCAGCCCCAGCATTTT.

The sample holds many counts of this clonotype. The V gene is TRBV7-3, the J gene TRBJ1-1; TRBD1 aligns across 10 bases. Unmatched junction bases numbered 4, after V lost 4 bases and J lost 5 bases. The CDR3 totals 14 residues. The germline V gene has CDR1 SGHTA and CDR2 FQGTGA. CDR3 nucleotides: TGTGCCAGCAGCTCCGGGACAGGGGTTACTGAAGCTTTCTTT. Its translation: CASSSGTGVTEAFF.

This clonotype was observed many times. J is TRBJ1-4 and V is TRBV11-2; D gene ambiguous. Looked up from germline, CDR1 is SGHAT and CDR2 is FQNNGV. CDR3 length: 13 amino acids. Trimming stripped 0 bases from V and 8 bases from J, with 7 bases between. The CDR3 DNA is TGTGCCAGCAGCTTAGAAGTGGGCGAAAAACTGTTTTTT. Translating it yields CASSLEVGEKLFF.

Only a few counts were recorded for this clonotype. One end of the junction is discordant with germline, which a read error may explain. This chain uses TRBV6-2 or TRBV6-3 with TRBJ2-1; 8 nucleotides agree with TRBD1. CDR1 and CDR2 from the germline V gene are MNHEY and SVGEGT. CDR3 length: 17 amino acids. The CDR3 DNA reads TGTGCCAGCACTTACGTTTCCGGACAGGGCCCTTACAATGAGCAGTTCTTC. Translated, it gives CASTYVSGQGPYNEQFF.

This clonotype has a count of ten or more. This chain links TRBV7-6 with TRBJ1-1; D is undetermined. The CDR3 totals 12 residues. Between the trimmed V and J ends, which lost 1 base and 7 bases, there was a span of 7 bases. Germline values: CDR1 SGHVS, CDR2 FNYEAQ. The CDR3 DNA sequence: TGTGCCAGCAGCTTAGATTTGGGTGAAGCTTTCTTT. Its protein product is CASSLDLGEAFF.

The J gene is TRBJ2-4, the V gene TRBV7-2, with TRBD1 identical over 12 bases. V lost 5 bases to trimming and J lost 2 bases; unmatched junction nucleotides: 10. This CDR3 spans 18 amino acids. In germline, CDR1 is SGHTA, CDR2 FQGNSA. CDR3 DNA: TGTGCCAGCAGCACCGGGACAGGGGGCGTAATTCCCAAAAACATTCAGTACTTC. It is translated as CASSTGTGGVIPKNIQYF. The entire variable domain, with the rest obtained from reference TRBV7-2 and TRBJ2-4, is as follows: GAGVSQSPSNKVTEKGKDVELRCDPISGHTALYWYRQSLGQGLEFLIYFQGNSAPDKSGLPSDRFSAERTGGSVSTLTIQRTQQEDSAVYLCASSTGTGGVIPKNIQYFGAGTRLSVL.

The CDR3 DNA is TGTGCCAGCTCTCCTACTCTTACAGGGCCTGGAAACACCATATATTTT. Its translation is CASSPTLTGPGNTIYF. The chain employs TRBV18 and TRBJ1-3, with D possibly matching TRBD1 (6 bases). V lost 6 bases and J lost 2, with 17 bases in between. From germline, CDR1 is KGHSH and CDR2 LQKENI. The CDR3 totals 16 residues.

This clonotype was observed at least ten times. The chain joins TRBV11-3 to TRBJ1-5; the D gene is possibly TRBD1 (5 bases). From germline, CDR1 is SGHNT and CDR2 YENEEA. Between the trimmed V and J ends, which lost 0 bases and 5 bases, there was a span of 14 bases. The CDR3 totals 16 residues. This CDR3 is CASSLERTQGDQPQHF. The DNA for the CDR3 is TGTGCCAGCAGCTTAGAAAGGACACAAGGGGATCAGCCCCAGCATTTT.

The chain has TRBV6-6 and TRBJ2-2; 8 positions match TRBD2. This CDR3 contains 15 residues. V shed 5 bases, J shed 5 bases, and the junction held 7 bases outside the gene matches. Germline values: CDR1 MNHNY, CDR2 SVGAGI (reference sequence). DNA of the CDR3: TGTGCCAGCAGTGAGCGGGGGCCCTTAACCGGGGAGCTGTTTTTT. This encodes CASSERGPLTGELFF.

V and J are TRBV7-8 and TRBJ2-1; 7 nucleotides line up with TRBD1. The CDR3 sequence is 15 residues long. CDR1 SGHVS and CDR2 FQNEAQ come from the germline V gene. V lost 1 base and J lost 5; bases outside the gene matches: 5. The CDR3 here is CASSLVNRGHNEQFF. The CDR3 DNA sequence: TGTGCCAGCAGCTTAGTTAACAGGGGTCACAATGAGCAGTTCTTC.

This clonotype was found many times. The chain carries TRBV7-2 and TRBJ1-5; D not certain. From germline, CDR1 is SGHTA and CDR2 FQGNSA. Trimming left V 3 bases short and J 7 bases short, with 7 bases between. This CDR3 spans 12 amino acids. The CDR3 is CASSLGSQPQHF. CDR3 nucleotide sequence: TGTGCCAGCAGCTTGGGGTCCCAGCCCCAGCATTTT.